This T cell receptor beta chain was identified during a study of response to subunit inactivated influenza vaccine. This clonotype was found a few times. TCRdb called the RT-PCR reads again in MiXCR, with one record for every CDR3 protein. Here the sample spans approximately 520,000 distinct CDR3 sequences, over 25% being singletons. V dropped 0 bases and J dropped 1 base, with 3 bases sitting between them. CDR1 and CDR2 (germline): LGHNA, YSLEER. There are 13 residues in the CDR3. This chain connects TRBV4-3 to TRBJ1-1; D gene unclear. Material: CD4+ T cells sorted from PBMCs, obtained 4 to 6 days after vaccination. The receptor was derived from a man aged 50 to 60 who received an inactivated influenza vaccine. The CDR3 DNA follows: TGCGCCAGCAGCCAAGAACAGAACACTGAAGCTTTCTTT. Its protein product is CASSQEQNTEAFF.